The 14 T cell receptor beta chains given below trace back to one sample, sequenced in a study of metastatic and nonmetastatic thyroid tumors. Treatment of any kind had been given to no patient before thyroid surgery. TCRdb reprocessed the PCR reads via MiXCR. The data hold about 45,000 clones, with about 3.2% observed a single time. The source material was blood. The origin of the receptors is a female donor with papillary thyroid cancer or a benign thyroid nodule (not recorded which). Some clones in this sample may be carry-over from other donors' samples.

This clone showed up just a few times. The chain links TRBV5-4 to TRBJ2-1; a weak D match, TRBD1 (5 bases). Trimming removed 0 bases from V and 7 bases from J, with 14 bases in between. Germline V gives CDR1 SGHNT, CDR2 YYREEE (reference sequence). This CDR3 is built from 15 residues. CDR3 nucleotides: TGTGCCAGCAGCTTGGGGCAGGGATGGGAAAATGAGCAGTTCTTC. Amino acid sequence: CASSLGQGWENEQFF. Using reference TRBV5-4 and TRBJ2-1 for the parts outside the CDR3, the full variable domain is ETGVTQSPTHLIKTRGQQVTLRCSSQSGHNTVSWYQQALGQGPQFIFQYYREEENGRGNFPPRFSGLQFPNYSSELNVNALELDDSALYLCASSLGQGWENEQFFGPGTRLTVL.

This clone was observed at least ten times. J is TRBJ2-3 and V is TRBV5-4, with D perhaps matching TRBD1 (5 bases). Germline V gene data show CDR1 as SGHNT and CDR2 as YYREEE (reference sequence). The CDR3 contains 14 residues. Trimming cost V 4 bases and J 2 bases, with 11 bases left between them. CDR3 loop: CASSPGADTDTQYF. As DNA, the CDR3 is TGTGCCAGCAGCCCTGGGGCCGACACAGATACGCAGTATTTT.

This clone was recorded a few times. The rearrangement uses TRBV20-1 and TRBJ2-5, with D perhaps given as TRBD1 or TRBD2 (5 bases each). The V and J ends lost 6 bases and 5 bases respectively, with 10 bases between them. CDR3 length: 11 amino acids. Germline-derived CDR1 and CDR2 are DFQATT and SNEGSKA (reference sequence). The CDR3 spells CSAGTGETQYF. The CDR3 region has the DNA TGCAGTGCAGGGACGGGGGAGACCCAGTACTTC.

This clone was seen ten or more times. This same CDR3 is encoded by further DNA sequences in the sample. The chain is built from TRBV28 and TRBJ2-7, with 8 bases identical to TRBD1. The CDR3 sequence is 14 residues long. Germline V lookup: CDR1 MDHEN, CDR2 SYDVKM. V was pared by 5 bases and J by 1 base, with 4 bases of the junction left unmatched. The DNA for the CDR3 is TGTGCCAGCAGTGGGCGGGACAGGTCCTACGAGCAGTACTTC. This gives the protein CASSGRDRSYEQYF. The variable domain in full, completed from reference TRBV28 and TRBJ2-7, reads DVKVTQSSRYLVKRTGEKVFLECVQDMDHENMFWYRQDPGLGLRLIYFSYDVKMKEKGDIPEGYSVSREKKERFSLILESASTNQTSMYLCASSGRDRSYEQYFGPGTRLTVT.

This clone was detected ten times or more. V is TRBV20-1 and J is TRBJ2-5; D possibly corresponds to TRBD2 (6 bases). The germline V gene encodes CDR1 DFQATT and CDR2 SNEGSKA (reference sequence). V lost 4 bases to trimming and J lost 5 bases, with 11 bases between them. The length of the CDR3 is 12 residues. CDR3 protein: CSAITGAETQYF. In nucleotides, the CDR3 is TGCAGTGCTATTACGGGAGCCGAGACCCAGTACTTC.

There are many counts of this clone. The V gene is TRBV12-3 or TRBV12-4, the J gene TRBJ2-1, with D perhaps matching TRBD1 (5 bases). The CDR3 covers 15 residues. The V end lost 7 bases, the J end lost 0 bases, and 13 bases lay between the germline ends. DNA for the CDR3: TGTGCCAGCAAGGTAGGGGTGAGCTCCTACAATGAGCAGTTCTTC. Translating it yields CASKVGVSSYNEQFF.

Ten or more counts support this clone. The V call is TRBV20-1, the J call TRBJ2-7, with 9 bases identical to TRBD1. The CDR3 consists of 13 residues. Germline values: CDR1 DFQATT, CDR2 SNEGSKA (reference sequence). V lost 5 bases and J lost 2; bases outside the gene matches: 4. CDR3 sequence: CSAEGQGAYEQYF. The CDR3 bases are TGCAGTGCTGAGGGACAGGGTGCCTACGAGCAGTACTTC.

This clone has a count of ten or more. A much more abundant neighbour one base away suggests this may be a read error. This sample also contains other DNA sequences that code for the same CDR3. The chain has TRBV5-1 and TRBJ1-6, with D unclear. Germline lookup yields CDR1 SGHRS and CDR2 YFSETQ. Trimming cost V 0 bases and J 10 bases, with 8 bases left between them. CDR3 length: 13 residues. The CDR3 DNA reads as TGCGCCAGCAGCTTGGGGGCGGACTCACCCCTCCACTTT. The encoded protein is CASSLGADSPLHF.

There are many counts of this clone. J is TRBJ2-1 and V is TRBV10-2; 11 bases line up with TRBD2. V shed 6 bases and J 5 bases; nucleotides not matched to a gene: 9. Germline CDR1 reads WSHSY; CDR2 reads SAAADI. The CDR3 length is 16 residues. The CDR3 region is CASSVRKLAGDNEQFF. In DNA form, the CDR3 reads TGCGCCAGCAGCGTAAGAAAACTAGCGGGAGACAATGAGCAGTTCTTC.

This clone has just a few counts. The chain is built from TRBV12-3 or TRBV12-4 and TRBJ2-7; no firm D call. Between the trimmed V and J ends, which lost 7 bases and 3 bases, there was a span of 13 bases. The CDR3 runs 13 residues. The CDR3 sequence: CASTGGSGYEQYF. CDR3 bases: TGTGCCAGCACTGGTGGCTCCGGCTACGAGCAGTACTTC.

This clone was picked up a small number of times. This chain uses TRBV19 with TRBJ2-7; D might be TRBD1 (6 bases). CDR3 size: 13 residues. With 6 bases removed from V and 0 bases from J, the gap between germline ends came to 9 bases. Germline CDR1 LNHDA, CDR2 SQIVND (reference sequence). CDR3 sequence: CASRDSYSYEQYF. DNA of the CDR3: TGTGCCAGTAGGGACAGCTACTCCTACGAGCAGTACTTC.

This clone has at least ten counts. The chain combines TRBV2 with TRBJ2-2; D remains ambiguous. V dropped 2 bases and J dropped 3 bases, with 10 bases sitting between them. This CDR3 contains 15 residues. Germline V gene sequence: CDR1 SNHLY, CDR2 FYNNEI. The CDR3 sequence is CASSETHGYTGELFF. DNA for the CDR3: TGTGCCAGCAGTGAAACCCACGGGTACACCGGGGAGCTGTTTTTT.

On this clone: This is likely a read error, given that the CDR3 carries no conserved phenylalanine or tryptophan at its end. The chain links TRBV2 to TRBJ2-2; D remains unclear. V was cut by 7 bases and J by 7 bases, with 10 bases left in between. The germline gives CDR1 SNHLY, CDR2 FYNNEI. The CDR3 totals 12 residues. CDR3 loop: CASIGRDGELFC. In DNA form, the CDR3 reads TGTGCCAGCATAGGACGCGACGGGGAGCTGTTTTGT.

This clone occurred many times. The chain recombines TRBV11-2 with TRBJ1-3; D is undetermined. CDR3 size: 15 residues. Trimming cost V 1 base and J 0 bases, with 7 bases left between them. Germline CDR1 and CDR2: SGHAT and FQNNGV. The CDR3: CASSLAFGSGNTIYF. DNA of the CDR3: TGTGCCAGCAGCTTAGCGTTCGGCTCTGGAAACACCATATATTTT.